The clone carrying this T cell receptor (beta chain) occurred a few times. Its specificity is not known. These data come from a study of T cells in narcolepsy. Findings and caveats of the study: Autoreactive clonotypes reportedly recurred in blood of same and different patients, not controls. No autoreactive T cell clone sequences appeared in some memory CD4+ repertoires.

The CDR3 is made up of 15 amino acids. V gave up 4 bases and J gave up 7 bases, with 16 bases separating them. CDR1 and CDR2 from the germline V gene are MNHNS and SASEGT. The table came from immunoSEQ multiplex PCR; TCRdb's copy has only in-frame clones and leaves some out. The sample lists tens of thousands of clones, roughly four fifths occurring once. Material for sequencing was memory (CD45RA-) CD4+ T cells from blood. The V gene is TRBV6-1, the J gene TRBJ1-4; unclear D gene. This TCR was sampled from a human donor in good health. The CDR3 DNA is TGTGCCAGCAGTGTTTATTCGAGGGTGGGTGAAAAACTGTTTTTT. It codes for CASSVYSRVGEKLFF.